This T cell receptor (beta chain) is from a study of control samples from healthy donors and cancer patients. Sequencing was performed with immunoSEQ multiplex PCR; in TCRdb, only in-frame clones are kept and a portion is missing. The data show roughly 76,000 clones, 90% to 95% seen once. Looked up from germline, CDR1 is MGHRA and CDR2 is YSYEKL. The CDR3 totals 16 residues. Trimming took off 4 bases at V and 3 bases at J, with 18 bases between the two ends. The chain joins TRBV4-1 to TRBJ2-5; D is uncertain. The sequenced sample was blood. The clonotype originates from a middle-aged woman in good health. The CDR3 nucleotides read TGCGCCAGCAGCCCGCCCTGGAGACGGAACGAAGAGACCCAGTACTTC. This gives the protein CASSPPWRRNEETQYF.